This T cell receptor (beta chain) was captured by sequencing in a study of cytomegalovirus exposure and HLA in healthy donors. For the study at large: The same platform used for the 650 to 850 first-cohort repertoires was also used for the 90 to 150 validation repertoires, as a later analysis reported. Points from the study as a whole: The study designated 150 to 200 TCR beta chains cytomegalovirus-associated. Despite most TCR sequences being rare, some public TCRs occurred in many donors.

Libraries were prepared by immunoSEQ multiplex PCR; TCRdb keeps only in-frame clonotypes and omits some of them. Among about 130,000 clones listed, about 80% were seen once. As regards this clone: The antigen remains unidentified.

The CDR3 consists of 13 residues. Trimming removed 0 bases from V and 11 bases from J; junction bases left unmatched: 5. From germline, CDR1 is SGDLS and CDR2 YYNGEE. This TCR came from a man aged 25-45 years in good health and CMV-seropositive. The rearrangement joins TRBV9 to TRBJ1-1, with 9 bases that match TRBD1. Sequencing was done on a sample of PBMCs. The CDR3 DNA follows: TGTGCCAGCAGCGTAGAGGGGACAGGGACGGCTTTCTTT. The encoded protein is CASSVEGTGTAFF.